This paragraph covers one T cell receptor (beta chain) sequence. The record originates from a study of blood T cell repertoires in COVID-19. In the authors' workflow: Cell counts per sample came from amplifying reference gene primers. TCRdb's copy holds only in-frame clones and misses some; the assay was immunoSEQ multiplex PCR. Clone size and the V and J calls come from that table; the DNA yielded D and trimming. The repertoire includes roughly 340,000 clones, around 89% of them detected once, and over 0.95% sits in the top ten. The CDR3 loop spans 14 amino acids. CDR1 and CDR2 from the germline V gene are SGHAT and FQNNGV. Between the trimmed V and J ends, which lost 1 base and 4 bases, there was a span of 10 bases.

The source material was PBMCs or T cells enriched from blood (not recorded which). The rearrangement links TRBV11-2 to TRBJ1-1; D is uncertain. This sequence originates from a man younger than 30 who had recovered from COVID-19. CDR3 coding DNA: TGTGCCAGCAGCTTAGGCGAAGTCCGCACTGAAGCTTTCTTT. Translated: CASSLGEVRTEAFF.